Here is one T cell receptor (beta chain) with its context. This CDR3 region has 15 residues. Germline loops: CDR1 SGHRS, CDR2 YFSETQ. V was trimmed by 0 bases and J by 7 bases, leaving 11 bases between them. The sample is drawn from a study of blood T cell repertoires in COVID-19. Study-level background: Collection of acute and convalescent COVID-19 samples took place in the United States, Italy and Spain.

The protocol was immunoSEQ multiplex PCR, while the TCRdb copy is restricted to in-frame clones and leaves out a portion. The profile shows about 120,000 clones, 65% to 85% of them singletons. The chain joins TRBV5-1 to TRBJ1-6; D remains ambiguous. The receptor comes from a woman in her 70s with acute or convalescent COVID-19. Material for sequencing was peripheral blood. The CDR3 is CASSLAMGGNSPLHF. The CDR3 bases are TGCGCCAGCAGCTTGGCCATGGGAGGGAATTCACCCCTCCACTTT. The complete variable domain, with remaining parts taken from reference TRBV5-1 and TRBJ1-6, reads KAGVTQTPRYLIKTRGQQVTLSCSPISGHRSVSWYQQTPGQGLQFLFEYFSETQRNKGNFPGRFSGRQFSNSRSEMNVSTLELGDSALYLCASSLAMGGNSPLHFGNGTRLTVT.